Shown below are 31 T cell receptor beta chains from a single sample sequenced in a study of blood T cell repertoires in COVID-19. Produced via immunoSEQ multiplex PCR; TCRdb's table is partial and in-frame only. This sample has about 190,000 clones, with approximately 86% found just once. The specimen was peripheral blood. The source is a man older than 75 with COVID-19, enrolled during active disease.

V and J are TRBV7-2 and TRBJ1-2; tentatively, D is TRBD1 (6 bases). With 4 bases removed from V and 0 bases from J, the gap between germline ends came to 9 bases. Germline CDR1 reads SGHTA; CDR2 reads FQGNSA. The CDR3 is made up of 14 amino acids. The CDR3 DNA reads as TGTGCCAGCAGCTCACAGGGACCTAACTATGGCTACACCTTC. It encodes CASSSQGPNYGYTF.

The chain joins TRBV4-2 to TRBJ2-5, with D possibly TRBD1 on 7 matching bases. Near its end, the DNA agrees better with TRBJ2-7, so the J call may be wrong. This CDR3 contains 15 residues. In germline, CDR1 is LGHNA, CDR2 YNFKEQ. In DNA, the CDR3 is TGTGCCAGCAGCCAAGGGGGGGACAGCGCCTACGAGCAGTACTTC. It codes for CASSQGGDSAYEQYF.

In this sample, this clone turned up a few times. V gene TRBV7-2 combines with J gene TRBJ2-2, with D perhaps TRBD1 (6 bases). With 5 bases removed from V and 5 bases from J, the gap between germline ends came to 21 bases. CDR1 is SGHTA, CDR2 FQGNSA, per germline. CDR3 length: 17 residues. The CDR3 loop reads CASSEAPRAGETGELFF. CDR3 DNA: TGTGCCAGCAGCGAAGCCCCTCGTGCAGGGGAGACCGGGGAGCTGTTTTTT.

The chain is built from TRBV7-9 and TRBJ1-1; weak D call: TRBD1 (5 bases). V dropped 2 bases and J dropped 2 bases, with 12 bases sitting between them. The length of the CDR3 is 15 residues. CDR1 is SEHNR and CDR2 is FQNEAQ in the germline V gene (reference sequence). The CDR3 DNA reads as TGTGCCAGCAGCTTACGAGGGGAGGAAAACACTGAAGCTTTCTTT. Translated: CASSLRGEENTEAFF.

V gene TRBV5-6 combines with J gene TRBJ2-7, with 8 positions matching TRBD1. There are 17 residues in the CDR3. The J segment lost 0 bases and the V segment lost 1 base, leaving 9 bases of the junction unmatched. The germline CDR1 and CDR2 sequences are SGHDT and YYEEEE. CDR3 amino acids: CASSLYRQGHSSYEQYF. The DNA for the CDR3 is TGTGCCAGCAGCTTGTATCGACAGGGGCATAGCTCCTACGAGCAGTACTTC.

The rearrangement uses TRBV27 and TRBJ2-7; D is perhaps TRBD2 (6 bases). The CDR3 is made up of 15 amino acids. Trimming removed 2 bases at V and 6 bases at J, with 17 bases between. Germline CDR1 is MNHEY and CDR2 is SMNVEV (reference sequence). DNA of the CDR3: TGTGCCAGCAGTTTAAGCTGGGAGCCGGGGGTCGAGCAGTACTTC. This encodes CASSLSWEPGVEQYF.

This clone was observed a few times. The rearrangement joins TRBV7-3 to TRBJ2-7, with D maybe TRBD1 (6 bases). Germline V gives CDR1 SGHTA, CDR2 FQGTGA. Between the trimmed V and J ends, which lost 5 bases and 2 bases, there was a span of 13 bases. The CDR3 consists of 14 residues. The CDR3 protein is CASSPSTGPYEQYF. CDR3 sequence (DNA): TGTGCCAGCAGCCCATCGACAGGTCCCTACGAGCAGTACTTC.

This chain uses TRBV5-1 with TRBJ2-7, with a tentative D call TRBD2 (5 bases). This CDR3 has 17 amino acids. Germline V CDR1 and CDR2: SGHRS, YFSETQ. V dropped 0 bases and J dropped 3 bases, with 19 bases sitting between them. CDR3 sequence reads: CASSLAPRSREFYEQYF. The DNA for the CDR3 is TGCGCCAGCAGCTTGGCCCCCAGGTCGAGGGAGTTCTACGAGCAGTACTTC.

This clone was counted between two and nine times. J is TRBJ1-2 and V is TRBV12-3 or TRBV12-4; a weak D match, TRBD1 (6 bases). The CDR3 extends over 13 amino acids. V was pared by 1 base and J by 4 bases, with 7 bases between. The CDR3 here is CASSLEGVYGYTF. The CDR3 nucleotides are TGTGCCAGCAGTTTAGAGGGGGTCTATGGCTACACCTTC.

The J gene is TRBJ1-1, the V gene TRBV19; 9 bases are shared with TRBD1. The CDR3 loop spans 14 amino acids. Germline assignment: CDR1 LNHDA and CDR2 SQIVND (reference sequence). The V and J ends lost 4 bases and 4 bases, in that order; junction bases with no gene match: 4. CDR3 residues: CASSTTGGSTEAFF. The CDR3 nucleotides are TGTGCCAGTAGTACGACAGGGGGGAGCACTGAAGCTTTCTTT.

The rearrangement uses TRBV7-2 and TRBJ2-5; TRBD2 might be the D (6 bases). CDR3 length: 17 amino acids. The ends were cut back, 5 bases at V and 0 bases at J, with 19 bases in the middle. The germline gives CDR1 SGHTA, CDR2 FQGNSA. CDR3 sequence (DNA): TGTGCCAGCAGCCCCAAACTAGCTGTAGGGTACCAAGAGACCCAGTACTTC. Translated: CASSPKLAVGYQETQYF.

V usage is TRBV9 and J usage is TRBJ1-5, with D hard to call. V lost 0 bases and J lost 3, with 7 bases in between. The CDR3 runs 14 residues. The germline V gene has CDR1 SGDLS and CDR2 YYNGEE. The CDR3 DNA sequence: TGTGCCAGCAGCGTAGATTTTCACAATCAGCCCCAGCATTTT. Protein: CASSVDFHNQPQHF.

The V and J genes are TRBV19 and TRBJ1-4; D gene uncertain. CDR1 is LNHDA, CDR2 SQIVND, per germline (reference sequence). Trimming shortened V by 5 bases and J by 4 bases, and 17 bases separated the two germline ends. This CDR3 has 16 amino acids. The DNA for the CDR3 is TGTGCCAGTAGTCGGGGAGGAATAATCGTTAATGAAAAACTGTTTTTT. Translation: CASSRGGIIVNEKLFF.

The CDR3 sequence is CASSIDRGYGYTF. CDR3 DNA: TGTGCCAGTAGTATCGATAGGGGTTATGGCTACACCTTC. The chain joins TRBV19 to TRBJ1-2, with D possibly matching TRBD1 (5 bases). The CDR3 is 13 amino acids. V dropped 3 bases and J dropped 5 bases, with 10 bases sitting between them. Germline CDR1 is LNHDA and CDR2 is SQIVND (reference sequence).

This clone is a singleton in its sample. V and J are TRBV28 and TRBJ2-3; no reliable D call. Per germline, CDR1 MDHEN and CDR2 SYDVKM. The length of the CDR3 is 12 residues. V lost 5 bases, J lost 6 bases, and 9 bases lay in between. The DNA of the CDR3 is TGTGCCAGCAGTACCCCCGAGGATACGCAGTATTTT. It yields the protein CASSTPEDTQYF.

This chain links TRBV27 with TRBJ2-5, with D unclear. This CDR3 spans 12 amino acids. Germline V gives CDR1 MNHEY, CDR2 SMNVEV (reference sequence). V lost 3 bases, J lost 7 bases, and 9 bases lay in between. CDR3 amino acids: CASSFPGATQYF. The DNA for the CDR3 is TGTGCCAGCAGTTTCCCTGGAGCGACCCAGTACTTC.

This clone has a single count. The rearrangement uses TRBV7-9 and TRBJ2-1; 10 nucleotides agree with TRBD1. Germline V gives CDR1 SEHNR, CDR2 FQNEAQ (reference sequence). Losses at the gene ends were 3 bases for V and 2 bases for J; bases not matched to a gene: 1. The CDR3 contains 15 residues. CDR3: CASSFGTGAYNEQFF. The CDR3, as DNA: TGTGCCAGCAGCTTCGGGACAGGGGCCTACAATGAGCAGTTCTTC.

Here the CDR3 reads CASSRQEKNEQYF. CDR3 bases: TGTGCCAGCAGCAGACAGGAAAAAAACGAGCAGTACTTC. The chain carries TRBV7-2 and TRBJ2-7; a possible D gene is TRBD1 (6 bases). Trimming removed 5 bases at V and 5 bases at J, with 13 bases between. CDR3 length: 13 amino acids. Germline V lookup: CDR1 SGHTA, CDR2 FQGNSA. Complete variable domain (other parts from reference TRBV7-2 and TRBJ2-7): GAGVSQSPSNKVTEKGKDVELRCDPISGHTALYWYRQSLGQGLEFLIYFQGNSAPDKSGLPSDRFSAERTGGSVSTLTIQRTQQEDSAVYLCASSRQEKNEQYFGPGTRLTVT.

The chain has TRBV4-3 and TRBJ2-1, with D tentatively TRBD2 (6 bases). The CDR3 has 17 residues. Per the germline V gene, CDR1 is LGHNA and CDR2 is YSLEER. Trimming pared 0 bases from V and 7 bases from J, leaving 19 bases between. In DNA, the CDR3 is TGCGCCAGCAGCCAAGATAAAGAGCTAGCGTGGCGGAATGAGCAGTTCTTC. Translating it yields CASSQDKELAWRNEQFF.

The chain carries TRBV9 and TRBJ2-5, with a weak D call TRBD2 (6 bases). Looked up from germline, CDR1 is SGDLS and CDR2 is YYNGEE. The CDR3 consists of 12 residues. Trimming took off 4 bases at V and 5 bases at J, with 9 bases between the two ends. CDR3 in DNA: TGTGCCAGCAGCCCTGGGGGGGAGACCCAGTACTTC. This translates into CASSPGGETQYF.

The chain joins TRBV5-4 to TRBJ1-5, with D uncertain. Germline V gene lookup returns CDR1 SGHNT and CDR2 YYREEE (reference sequence). The CDR3 length is 17 residues. Trimming left V 0 bases short and J 2 bases short, with 15 bases between. Here the CDR3 reads CASSLEQLELGNQPQHF. The CDR3 bases are TGTGCCAGCAGCTTGGAACAGCTGGAACTTGGCAATCAGCCCCAGCATTTT.

This chain uses TRBV2 with TRBJ1-5; D gene unclear. V was trimmed by 5 bases and J by 0 bases, leaving 8 bases between them. The germline V gene has CDR1 SNHLY and CDR2 FYNNEI. This CDR3 region has 14 residues. CDR3 DNA: TGTGCCAGCAGTACCTACAGTAGCAATCAGCCCCAGCATTTT. Residues: CASSTYSSNQPQHF.

The V call is TRBV11-2, the J call TRBJ2-7; D is possibly TRBD2 (5 bases). The CDR3 totals 14 residues. V was shortened by 5 bases and J by 7 bases, with 18 bases between the two germline ends. Germline V lookup: CDR1 SGHAT, CDR2 FQNNGV. As DNA, the CDR3 is TGTGCCAGCAGCCCCCTCCGAGAGGGCGAAGAGCAGTACTTC. Its protein is CASSPLREGEEQYF.

The V call is TRBV6-4, the J call TRBJ1-2; the D gene is possibly TRBD1 (6 bases). The CDR3 sequence is 14 residues long. Trimming cost V 5 bases and J 3 bases, with 13 bases left between them. Germline CDR1 and CDR2: MRHNA and SNTAGT. CDR3 loop: CASSSGAFDYGYTF. The CDR3 region has the DNA TGTGCCAGCAGTTCAGGGGCATTCGACTATGGCTACACCTTC.

This chain uses TRBV6-1 with TRBJ1-2; tentative D call: TRBD1 (6 bases). This CDR3 region has 15 residues. Trimming removed 0 bases at V and 3 bases at J, with 11 bases between. Germline V lookup: CDR1 MNHNS, CDR2 SASEGT. DNA of the CDR3: TGTGCCAGCAGTGAAGCTTGGACAGAATACTATGGCTACACCTTC. This translates into CASSEAWTEYYGYTF.

The V gene is TRBV10-1, the J gene TRBJ2-1, with 14 bases fitting TRBD2. The germline V gene encodes CDR1 WNHNN and CDR2 SYGVQD (reference sequence). V dropped 6 bases and J dropped 13; count of bases not matched to a gene: 5. The CDR3 has 13 amino acids. CDR3 sequence: CASSRLAGGYQFF. CDR3 coding DNA: TGCGCCAGCAGCCGACTAGCGGGGGGGTATCAGTTCTTC.

The rearrangement joins TRBV7-9 to TRBJ2-3, with TRBD1 matching over 9 bases. Germline V gene sequence: CDR1 SEHNR, CDR2 FQNEAQ (reference sequence). Losses at the gene ends were 1 base for V and 3 bases for J; bases not matched to a gene: 8. The CDR3 has 17 residues. The CDR3 sequence: CASSLGPRQGGTDTQYF. The CDR3 region has the DNA TGTGCCAGCAGCTTAGGGCCCCGACAGGGGGGGACAGATACGCAGTATTTT.

The chain employs TRBV4-3 and TRBJ2-1; D may be TRBD1 (6 bases). Germline-derived CDR1 and CDR2 are LGHNA and YSLEER. Trimming took 0 bases from V and 2 from J, leaving 11 bases between them. The CDR3 has 16 amino acids. As DNA, the CDR3 is TGCGCCAGCAGCCAAGATTGGGGGCCCGCCTACAATGAGCAGTTCTTC. Translated: CASSQDWGPAYNEQFF.

The rearrangement joins TRBV4-1 to TRBJ1-1, with 7 bases matching TRBD1. CDR3 length: 14 amino acids. The germline V gene encodes CDR1 MGHRA and CDR2 YSYEKL. The V segment lost 6 bases and the J segment 4 bases; nucleotides outside the gene matches: 8. The chain's CDR3 is CASSPSTGPTEAFF. The CDR3 nucleotides read TGCGCCAGCAGTCCATCGACAGGGCCCACTGAAGCTTTCTTT.

The V call is TRBV4-3, the J call TRBJ1-5; D call uncertain. V was trimmed by 0 bases and J by 4 bases, leaving 4 bases between them. Looked up from germline, CDR1 is LGHNA and CDR2 is YSLEER. The CDR3 runs to 13 residues. The CDR3 DNA is TGCGCCAGCAGCCAAGACAGAAATCAGCCCCAGCATTTT. Translation gives CASSQDRNQPQHF.

The chain carries TRBV6-1 and TRBJ2-7; 7 bases are a match to TRBD1. Trimming cost V 1 base and J 0 bases; bases outside gene matches: 3. The CDR3 is 15 amino acids. Germline V lookup: CDR1 MNHNS, CDR2 SASEGT. The chain's CDR3 is CASSEGTGSSYEQYF. The CDR3 DNA reads as TGTGCCAGCAGTGAAGGGACAGGAAGCTCCTACGAGCAGTACTTC.